The T cell receptor beta chain described here comes from a study of regulatory T cells in long-lasting Graves disease. This CDR3 contains 14 residues. Trimming removed 9 bases from V and 5 bases from J; junction bases left unmatched: 13. CDR1 and CDR2 (germline): SGHTS, YDEGEE. Specified time point: newly diagnosed GD, antithyroid drugs for less than 3 months. RNA extracted from PBMCs served as the sequencing template. The peripheral blood volume drawn was around 10 milliliters, and it was collected into EDTA tubes. This clonotype appeared many times. Its antigen is still unknown. The study's findings and limits: A limited number of samples was an acknowledged limitation. Favoring TRBV28, TRBJ1-2 and TRBJ2-5 was a feature seen in persistent disease.

CDR3 regions were amplified by Arm-PCR using iRepertoire HTBI primers to build TCR beta libraries. Per the study methods: Across all samples, approximately 64 TRBV segments and around 15 TRBJ segments were identified. TCRdb reanalysed the multiplex PCR reads using MiXCR and keeps one entry per CDR3 protein. The V and J calls shown here were made by TCRdb, not taken from the authors' results. The sample has approximately 310,000 distinct CDR3 sequences, 18% seen once. This chain uses TRBV5-8 with TRBJ2-5; 7 bases are a match to TRBD1. This specimen was peripheral blood mononuclear cells (PBMCs), taken at new diagnosis, from a patient treated with antithyroid drugs. This receptor was taken from a female donor with Graves disease. DNA of the CDR3: TGTGCCACTAGAGGACAGGTCGATTGGGAGACCCAGTACTTC. It encodes CATRGQVDWETQYF.